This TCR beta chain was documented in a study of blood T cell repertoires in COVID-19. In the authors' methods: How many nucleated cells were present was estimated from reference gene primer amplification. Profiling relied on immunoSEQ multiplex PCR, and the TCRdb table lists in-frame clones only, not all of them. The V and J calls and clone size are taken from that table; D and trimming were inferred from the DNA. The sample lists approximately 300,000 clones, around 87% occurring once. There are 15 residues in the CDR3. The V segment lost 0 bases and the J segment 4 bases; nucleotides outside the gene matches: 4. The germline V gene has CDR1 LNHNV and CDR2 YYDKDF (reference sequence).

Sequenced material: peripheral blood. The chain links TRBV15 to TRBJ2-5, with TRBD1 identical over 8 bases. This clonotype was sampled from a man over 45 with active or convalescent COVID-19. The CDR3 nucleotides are TGTGCCACCAGCAGAGACGGACAGGGAGGAGAGACCCAGTACTTC. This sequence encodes CATSRDGQGGETQYF.